The 23 T cell receptor beta chains below come from one sample, sequenced in a study of blood T cell repertoires in COVID-19. Generated by immunoSEQ multiplex PCR, the TCRdb table keeps only in-frame clones and is missing some. Among hundreds of thousands of clones, more than 75% were seen once, and the ten largest hold approximately 1.7%. Sequenced: PBMCs or T cells enriched from blood (not recorded which). Source of these receptors: a man in his forties who had recovered from COVID-19.

The rearrangement joins TRBV6-1 to TRBJ1-5; D is undetermined. Between the trimmed V and J ends, which lost 2 bases and 0 bases, there was a span of 11 bases. Germline CDR1 MNHNS, CDR2 SASEGT. The CDR3 sequence is 16 residues long. The CDR3 nucleotides read TGTGCCAGCAGTGAACTGTCAGTTTATAGCAATCAGCCCCAGCATTTT. Protein: CASSELSVYSNQPQHF.

The rearrangement joins TRBV28 to TRBJ1-2; 9 bases match TRBD1. Germline V gene data show CDR1 as MDHEN and CDR2 as SYDVKM. The CDR3 runs 16 residues. V shed 4 bases and J 5 bases; nucleotides not matched to a gene: 11. Written as DNA, the CDR3 is TGTGCCAGCAGTTCTATGCCCGACAGGGGGAAGTATGGCTACACCTTC. It encodes CASSSMPDRGKYGYTF.

The rearrangement joins TRBV19 to TRBJ1-1; 7 bases line up with TRBD1. CDR3 size: 15 residues. The V segment lost 4 bases and the J segment 3 bases; nucleotides outside the gene matches: 8. Germline V gene sequence: CDR1 LNHDA, CDR2 SQIVND (reference sequence). For the CDR3, the DNA is TGTGCCAGTAGTACCCGACAGGGTGGCGACACTGAAGCTTTCTTT. Translating it yields CASSTRQGGDTEAFF.

V usage is TRBV25-1 and J usage is TRBJ1-1; perhaps TRBD1 as D (5 bases). CDR3 length: 13 amino acids. V lost 8 bases to trimming and J lost 3 bases, with 13 bases between them. Germline CDR1 MGHDK, CDR2 SYGVNS. The CDR3 bases are TGTGCCAGCGGACCAGGGAGGGACACTGAAGCTTTCTTT. Translation gives CASGPGRDTEAFF.

This chain uses TRBV7-2 with TRBJ1-1; the D is unclear. CDR3 length equals 14 residues. From germline, CDR1 is SGHTA and CDR2 FQGNSA. V lost 1 base to trimming and J lost 4 bases, with 10 bases between them. CDR3 amino acids: CASSLVEGGTEAFF. CDR3 DNA sequence: TGTGCCAGCAGCTTAGTGGAAGGCGGCACTGAAGCTTTCTTT.

V gene TRBV6-5 combines with J gene TRBJ2-3; 8 bases match TRBD2. Looked up from germline, CDR1 is MNHEY and CDR2 is SVGAGI. With V trimmed by 4 bases and J by 3 bases, 6 bases remained unmatched. This CDR3 has 15 amino acids. DNA of the CDR3: TGTGCCAGCAGTTTAGCGGGATCGGAAACAGATACGCAGTATTTT. This codes for CASSLAGSETDTQYF.

The rearrangement uses TRBV5-6 and TRBJ2-7; a weak D match, TRBD2 (6 bases). CDR3 length equals 13 residues. Germline lookup yields CDR1 SGHDT and CDR2 YYEEEE. V lost 4 bases and J 3 bases, leaving 11 bases between the germline ends. Here the CDR3 reads CASSHGRGYEQYF. CDR3 in DNA: TGTGCCAGCAGCCACGGGCGGGGCTACGAGCAGTACTTC.

The genes are TRBV3-1 (or the pseudogene TRBV3-2) and TRBJ2-5; D not certain. There are 15 residues in the CDR3. V was shortened by 0 bases and J by 0 bases, with 8 bases between the two germline ends. Germline V gene data show CDR1 as LGHDT and CDR2 as YNNKEL (reference sequence). The CDR3 protein is CASSQDSGYQETQYF. The CDR3 DNA reads TGTGCCAGCAGCCAAGATTCAGGATACCAAGAGACCCAGTACTTC.

The chain uses TRBV19 and TRBJ1-2, with D unclear. Between the trimmed V and J ends, which lost 1 base and 8 bases, there was a span of 14 bases. CDR1 and CDR2 from the germline V gene are LNHDA and SQIVND (reference sequence). The CDR3 spans 14 residues. CDR3 coding DNA: TGTGCCAGTAGTATAGCGGCAGGTCGTACCGGCTACACCTTC. Translated: CASSIAAGRTGYTF.

V is TRBV5-4 and J is TRBJ2-7; 11 bases are shared with TRBD2. V shed 0 bases, J shed 2 bases, and the junction held 4 bases outside the gene matches. The CDR3 contains 16 residues. The germline gives CDR1 SGHNT, CDR2 YYREEE (reference sequence). Here the CDR3 DNA reads TGTGCCAGCAGCTTGGCCCGTAGCGGGAGGGCCTACGAGCAGTACTTC. Its translation: CASSLARSGRAYEQYF.

Comment on this clone: The same CDR3 arises from other DNA sequences in this sample as well. CDR3: CASSFGQGNTEAFF. CDR3 in DNA: TGCGCCAGCAGCTTTGGACAGGGGAACACTGAAGCTTTCTTT. The chain links TRBV5-1 to TRBJ1-1; 8 bases agree with TRBD1. This CDR3 has 14 residues. V was pared by 2 bases and J by 1 base, with 1 base of the junction left unmatched. The V gene's germline CDR1 is SGHRS and CDR2 YFSETQ. The whole variable domain, remainder taken from reference TRBV5-1 and TRBJ1-1, is KAGVTQTPRYLIKTRGQQVTLSCSPISGHRSVSWYQQTPGQGLQFLFEYFSETQRNKGNFPGRFSGRQFSNSRSEMNVSTLELGDSALYLCASSFGQGNTEAFFGQGTRLTVV.

As regards this clone: It is likely a read error, because the conserved phenylalanine at the end of the CDR3 is missing. No DNA is shown, since the ends of the CDR3 on it are uncertain; the CDR3 is the one TCRdb lists. This chain uses TRBV6-5 with TRBJ1-1; the table's D call, TRBD1, has no DNA check behind it. Germline CDR1 MNHEY, CDR2 SVGAGI. The CDR3 sequence runs 10 residues, both termini included. The CDR3 sequence: CASSTDRGKL.

The sample holds a few counts of this clone. V usage is TRBV5-1 and J usage is TRBJ2-6; perhaps TRBD2 as D (5 bases). With 4 bases removed from V and 6 bases from J, the gap between germline ends came to 14 bases. The CDR3 runs to 15 residues. CDR1 and CDR2 (germline): SGHRS, YFSETQ. CDR3 nucleotide sequence: TGCGCCAGCAGCCTGGACGACTATGAGGCCAACGTCCTGACTTTC. This encodes CASSLDDYEANVLTF. Variable domain in full (rest from reference TRBV5-1 and TRBJ2-6): KAGVTQTPRYLIKTRGQQVTLSCSPISGHRSVSWYQQTPGQGLQFLFEYFSETQRNKGNFPGRFSGRQFSNSRSEMNVSTLELGDSALYLCASSLDDYEANVLTFGAGSRLTVL.

This sequence joins TRBV2 and TRBJ2-2; 8 bases are shared with TRBD2. There are 13 residues in the CDR3. V dropped 5 bases and J dropped 6; count of bases not matched to a gene: 2. In germline, CDR1 is SNHLY, CDR2 FYNNEI. CDR3 nucleotide sequence: TGTGCCAGCAGTCGACTAGCGTCCGGGGAGCTGTTTTTT. It codes for CASSRLASGELFF.

The chain is built from TRBV4-2 and TRBJ2-5; possibly TRBD2 for D (6 bases). The CDR3 runs 13 residues. Trimming shortened V by 3 bases and J by 4 bases, and 9 bases separated the two germline ends. Germline CDR1 reads LGHNA; CDR2 reads YNFKEQ. The CDR3 reads CASSQEGAETQYF. The CDR3, as DNA: TGTGCCAGCAGCCAGGAGGGAGCAGAGACCCAGTACTTC.

A single count supports this clone. The chain carries TRBV5-1 and TRBJ2-2, with 8 nucleotides matching TRBD1. The junction had 11 bases not matched to a gene; V was cut back by 3 bases and J by 4 bases. This CDR3 comprises 17 residues. CDR1 and CDR2 (germline): SGHRS, YFSETQ. CDR3 sequence (DNA): TGCGCCAGCAGCTCGCTGATGACAGGGGTGGGCACCGGGGAGCTGTTTTTT. This gives the protein CASSSLMTGVGTGELFF.

The chain employs TRBV3-1 (or the pseudogene TRBV3-2) and TRBJ1-2; D gene unclear. Germline V gene data show CDR1 as LGHDT and CDR2 as YNNKEL (reference sequence). The CDR3 is 12 amino acids. The V end was cut by 4 bases, the J end by 8 bases, with 11 bases between. The CDR3 DNA sequence: TGTGCCAGCAGCCCCTTCCCGGGGGGCTACACCTTC. Translated: CASSPFPGGYTF.

This clone occurred once. The genes are TRBV5-4 and TRBJ1-6; a possible D gene is TRBD1 (5 bases). The CDR3 length is 15 residues. The ends were cut back, 1 base at V and 2 bases at J, with 7 bases in the middle. Germline values: CDR1 SGHNT, CDR2 YYREEE (reference sequence). CDR3 DNA: TGTGCCAGCAGCTTGAGGGGTGCCTATAATTCACCCCTCCACTTT. The encoded protein is CASSLRGAYNSPLHF. Full variable domain (remainder filled in from reference TRBV5-4 and TRBJ1-6): ETGVTQSPTHLIKTRGQQVTLRCSSQSGHNTVSWYQQALGQGPQFIFQYYREEENGRGNFPPRFSGLQFPNYSSELNVNALELDDSALYLCASSLRGAYNSPLHFGNGTRLTVT.

J is TRBJ2-5 and V is TRBV11-3, with TRBD1 as a possible D gene (6 bases). The V and J ends lost 5 bases and 6 bases respectively, with 10 bases between them. The CDR3 totals 12 residues. Germline V gene lookup returns CDR1 SGHNT and CDR2 YENEEA. CDR3 sequence reads: CASSPDSQTQYF. The CDR3 DNA reads TGTGCCAGCAGCCCGGACAGTCAGACCCAGTACTTC. Looking up the rest from reference TRBV11-3 and TRBJ2-5 gives the full variable domain: EAGVVQSPRYKIIEKKQPVAFWCNPISGHNTLYWYLQNLGQGPELLIRYENEEAVDDSQLPKDRFSAERLKGVDSTLKIQPAELGDSAVYLCASSPDSQTQYFGPGTRLLVL.

V is TRBV12-3 or TRBV12-4 and J is TRBJ1-1; D remains ambiguous. This CDR3 is built from 13 residues. The V gene lost 3 bases and the J gene lost 3 bases, with 8 bases spanning the gap. CDR3 sequence reads: CASSFPGYTEAFF. CDR3 in DNA: TGTGCCAGCAGTTTCCCCGGGTACACTGAAGCTTTCTTT.

The gene calls are TRBV29-1 and TRBJ2-3; the D gene is possibly TRBD2 (5 bases). The V gene's germline CDR1 is SQVTM and CDR2 ANQGSEA. The V end lost 4 bases, the J end lost 0 bases, and 8 bases lay between the germline ends. The CDR3 contains 13 residues. CDR3 nucleotides: TGCAGCGTTGCCGGGGATAGCACAGATACGCAGTATTTT. This codes for CSVAGDSTDTQYF.

V and J are TRBV4-3 and TRBJ1-6, with a possible D match to TRBD1 (5 bases). V was pared by 0 bases and J by 13 bases, with 16 bases between. This CDR3 region has 15 residues. Germline assignment: CDR1 LGHNA and CDR2 YSLEER. The DNA of the CDR3 is TGCGCCAGCAGCCAAGATCCTGGGCAGCGGGGGCCCCTCCACTTT. As protein: CASSQDPGQRGPLHF.

This clone was seen a single time. V and J are TRBV4-3 and TRBJ2-1, with unresolved D. The V end was cut by 0 bases, the J end by 1 base, with 7 bases between. This CDR3 spans 15 amino acids. Germline-derived CDR1 and CDR2 are LGHNA and YSLEER. The CDR3 loop is CASSQDIVSYNEQFF. CDR3 DNA: TGCGCCAGCAGCCAAGATATCGTGTCCTACAATGAGCAGTTCTTC.